The rows below give T cell receptor beta chains drawn from one sample of a study of OX40 agonist ivuxolimab in advanced cancers. TCRdb keeps only in-frame clones here, not all; method: immunoSEQ multiplex PCR. There are more than 45,000 clones in the sample; approximately 94% occur only once, and approximately 12% lies in the top ten. Specimen: CD4+ or CD8+ T cells sorted from blood, collected in a trial of the OX40 agonist ivuxolimab. These receptor sequences come from an adult with an advanced solid tumor such as melanoma, head and neck, liver or kidney cancer. The CDR3 runs from the conserved cysteine through the conserved F or W. Fields, in order: V gene, J gene, clone size, D gene, CDR3 protein, CDR3 DNA. The D gene is left open where the match is weak. Size is stated for part of the rows, as once, few or many counts, or as a class when the clone is expanded.

V gene: TRBV5-1; J gene: TRBJ2-1; clone size: -; D gene: TRBD2; CDR3 protein: CASSLDAGGYNEQFF; CDR3 DNA: TGCGCCAGCAGCTTGGACGCGGGAGGGTACAATGAGCAGTTCTTC
V gene: TRBV5-5; J gene: TRBJ2-7; clone size: -; D gene: -; CDR3 protein: CASSLGHSYEQYF; CDR3 DNA: TGTGCCAGCAGCTTGGGACATTCCTACGAGCAGTACTTC
V gene: TRBV7-9; J gene: TRBJ1-2; clone size: -; D gene: TRBD1; CDR3 protein: CASSSGTAYGYTF; CDR3 DNA: TGTGCCAGCAGCTCTGGGACAGCCTATGGCTACACCTTC
V gene: TRBV28; J gene: TRBJ2-1; clone size: -; D gene: TRBD1; CDR3 protein: CASSKDRDHEQFF; CDR3 DNA: TGTGCCAGCAGTAAAGACAGGGATCATGAGCAGTTCTTC
V gene: TRBV11-2; J gene: TRBJ2-7; clone size: once; D gene: -; CDR3 protein: CASSLVRVGDEQYF; CDR3 DNA: TGTGCCAGCAGCTTAGTCCGGGTAGGCGACGAGCAGTACTTC
V gene: TRBV4-1; J gene: TRBJ2-1; clone size: -; D gene: TRBD2; CDR3 protein: CASSQDLWREALHNEQFF; CDR3 DNA: TGCGCCAGCAGCCAAGATCTCTGGCGGGAGGCTCTCCACAATGAGCAGTTCTTC
V gene: TRBV12-5; J gene: TRBJ2-2; clone size: -; D gene: -; CDR3 protein: CASGLGVTYTGELFF; CDR3 DNA: TGTGCTAGTGGTTTGGGCGTCACGTACACCGGGGAGCTGTTTTTT
V gene: TRBV19; J gene: TRBJ2-2; clone size: -; D gene: TRBD1; CDR3 protein: CASGGQKRGLNTGELFF; CDR3 DNA: TGTGCCAGTGGGGGACAGAAAAGGGGCTTAAACACCGGGGAGCTGTTTTTT
V gene: TRBV7-2; J gene: TRBJ2-3; clone size: -; D gene: -; CDR3 protein: CASSHMLAEEPDTQYF; CDR3 DNA: TGTGCCAGCAGCCACATGCTCGCCGAGGAACCAGATACGCAGTATTTT
V gene: TRBV28; J gene: TRBJ2-7; clone size: -; D gene: TRBD2; CDR3 protein: CASVPGAGETYEQYF; CDR3 DNA: TGTGCCAGCGTCCCTGGGGCGGGAGAAACCTACGAGCAGTACTTC
V gene: TRBV2; J gene: TRBJ2-5; clone size: -; D gene: -; CDR3 protein: CASEGLDFGPQETQYF; CDR3 DNA: TGTGCCAGCGAAGGACTCGATTTTGGGCCCCAAGAGACCCAGTACTTC
V gene: TRBV4-2; J gene: TRBJ2-3; clone size: -; D gene: -; CDR3 protein: CASSQLGEDTQYF; CDR3 DNA: TGTGCCAGCAGCCAACTTGGGGAGGATACGCAGTATTTT
V gene: TRBV4-1; J gene: TRBJ1-1; clone size: -; D gene: TRBD1; CDR3 protein: CASRPGTGGFEAFF; CDR3 DNA: TGCGCCAGCAGACCCGGGACAGGGGGCTTTGAAGCTTTCTTT
V gene: TRBV4-1; J gene: TRBJ2-1; clone size: -; D gene: -; CDR3 protein: CASSQEMAASYNEQFF; CDR3 DNA: TGCGCCAGCAGCCAAGAAATGGCAGCCTCCTACAATGAGCAGTTCTTC
V gene: TRBV4-1; J gene: TRBJ2-7; clone size: -; D gene: -; CDR3 protein: CASSQKGEAEQYF; CDR3 DNA: TGCGCCAGCAGCCAAAAGGGGGAAGCGGAGCAGTACTTC
V gene: TRBV28; J gene: TRBJ2-3; clone size: -; D gene: -; CDR3 protein: CASSFKFTSTDTQYF; CDR3 DNA: TGTGCCAGCAGTTTTAAATTTACTAGCACAGATACGCAGTATTTT
V gene: TRBV28; J gene: TRBJ1-4; clone size: -; D gene: -; CDR3 protein: CASSLGTESEKLFF; CDR3 DNA: TGTGCCAGCAGTTTGGGGACGGAGAGTGAAAAACTGTTTTTT
V gene: TRBV4-3; J gene: TRBJ2-3; clone size: -; D gene: TRBD2; CDR3 protein: CASSHPGGGRWLSDTQYF; CDR3 DNA: TGCGCCAGCAGCCATCCGGGGGGTGGGAGGTGGCTGTCAGATACGCAGTATTTT
V gene: TRBV19; J gene: TRBJ1-5; clone size: -; D gene: -; CDR3 protein: CASSILLGGDQPQHF; CDR3 DNA: TGTGCCAGTAGTATACTATTGGGAGGAGATCAGCCCCAGCATTTT
V gene: TRBV5-4; J gene: TRBJ2-3; clone size: -; D gene: TRBD2; CDR3 protein: CASSRRGMADTQYF; CDR3 DNA: TGTGCCAGCAGCCGGCGGGGGATGGCAGATACGCAGTATTTT
V gene: TRBV5-8; J gene: TRBJ2-7; clone size: -; D gene: -; CDR3 protein: CASMRVRYEQYF; CDR3 DNA: TGTGCGTCAATGAGGGTTCGGTACGAGCAGTACTTC
V gene: TRBV5-5; J gene: TRBJ2-2; clone size: -; D gene: TRBD1; CDR3 protein: CASSLYGTDYTGELFF; CDR3 DNA: TGTGCCAGCAGCTTGTACGGGACAGACTACACCGGGGAGCTGTTTTTT
V gene: TRBV28; J gene: TRBJ2-7; clone size: -; D gene: -; CDR3 protein: CASSFVLGHSYEQYF; CDR3 DNA: TGTGCCAGCAGTTTCGTTCTCGGTCATTCCTACGAGCAGTACTTC
V gene: TRBV5-1; J gene: TRBJ1-5; clone size: -; D gene: -; CDR3 protein: CASSPTQGTNQPQHF; CDR3 DNA: TGCGCCAGCAGCCCAACCCAGGGAACGAATCAGCCCCAGCATTTT
V gene: TRBV10-3; J gene: TRBJ1-6; clone size: -; D gene: -; CDR3 protein: CATGQNSPLHF; CDR3 DNA: TGTGCCACTGGACAGAATTCACCCCTCCACTTT
V gene: TRBV28; J gene: TRBJ2-2; clone size: -; D gene: TRBD2; CDR3 protein: CASSLIAGGEEGTGELFF; CDR3 DNA: TGTGCCAGCAGTTTAATAGCGGGAGGGGAAGAAGGTACCGGGGAGCTGTTTTTT
V gene: TRBV10-3; J gene: TRBJ2-7; clone size: once; D gene: -; CDR3 protein: CAISEEGWTYEQYF; CDR3 DNA: TGTGCCATCAGTGAGGAAGGGTGGACCTACGAGCAGTACTTC
V gene: TRBV7-2; J gene: TRBJ2-5; clone size: -; D gene: TRBD2; CDR3 protein: CASSLGLAGGRQETQYF; CDR3 DNA: TGTGCCAGCAGCTTAGGACTAGCGGGAGGGCGCCAAGAGACCCAGTACTTC
V gene: TRBV19; J gene: TRBJ1-1; clone size: -; D gene: -; CDR3 protein: CASSIVGVGTEAFF; CDR3 DNA: TGTGCCAGTAGTATAGTAGGTGTCGGCACTGAAGCTTTCTTT
V gene: TRBV28; J gene: TRBJ2-7; clone size: -; D gene: -; CDR3 protein: CASSPLGDEQYF; CDR3 DNA: TGTGCCAGCAGCCCTCTGGGGGACGAGCAGTACTTC
V gene: TRBV9; J gene: TRBJ1-1; clone size: once; D gene: TRBD1; CDR3 protein: CASSEASGTGHTEAFF; CDR3 DNA: TGTGCCAGCAGCGAGGCGTCGGGGACAGGGCACACTGAAGCTTTCTTT
V gene: TRBV2; J gene: TRBJ2-2; clone size: -; D gene: TRBD2; CDR3 protein: CASVISGSRNTGELFF; CDR3 DNA: TGTGCCAGCGTGATCAGCGGGAGCCGGAACACCGGGGAGCTGTTTTTT
V gene: TRBV7-9; J gene: TRBJ1-4; clone size: once; D gene: -; CDR3 protein: CASSLVYAGTNEKLFF; CDR3 DNA: TGTGCCAGCAGCTTAGTATATGCAGGGACTAATGAAAAACTGTTTTTT
V gene: TRBV10-1; J gene: TRBJ2-2; clone size: -; D gene: TRBD2; CDR3 protein: CATQSIAGGELFF; CDR3 DNA: TGCGCCACCCAGAGTATAGCGGGAGGGGAGCTGTTTTTT
V gene: TRBV5-4; J gene: TRBJ2-1; clone size: -; D gene: -; CDR3 protein: CASRFSPDGATSNEQFF; CDR3 DNA: TGTGCCAGCAGGTTCTCGCCCGACGGGGCTACCTCGAATGAGCAGTTCTTC
V gene: TRBV27; J gene: TRBJ2-7; clone size: -; D gene: -; CDR3 protein: CASSLRTYEQYF; CDR3 DNA: TGTGCCAGCAGTTTACGCACGTACGAGCAGTACTTC
V gene: TRBV4-1; J gene: TRBJ2-3; clone size: -; D gene: TRBD2; CDR3 protein: CASSQDLGRGTDTQYF; CDR3 DNA: TGCGCCAGCAGCCAAGATCTCGGGAGGGGCACAGATACGCAGTATTTT
V gene: TRBV19; J gene: TRBJ2-2; clone size: -; D gene: -; CDR3 protein: CASSIRHFTDTGELFF; CDR3 DNA: TGTGCCAGTAGTATAAGACACTTCACCGACACCGGGGAGCTGTTTTTT
V gene: TRBV6-1; J gene: TRBJ1-5; clone size: -; D gene: -; CDR3 protein: CASSELGFNQPQHF; CDR3 DNA: TGTGCCAGCAGTGAATTGGGTTTCAATCAGCCCCAGCATTTT
V gene: TRBV11-2; J gene: TRBJ1-1; clone size: -; D gene: -; CDR3 protein: CASSLVSGMNTEAFF; CDR3 DNA: TGTGCCAGCAGCTTAGTTTCAGGAATGAACACTGAAGCTTTCTTT
V gene: TRBV27; J gene: TRBJ2-1; clone size: -; D gene: -; CDR3 protein: CAISRDPNYNEQFF; CDR3 DNA: TGTGCCATCTCGAGGGACCCTAACTACAATGAGCAGTTCTTC
V gene: TRBV9; J gene: TRBJ1-4; clone size: -; D gene: -; CDR3 protein: CASSVAGVGNEKLFF; CDR3 DNA: TGTGCCAGCAGCGTAGCTGGGGTGGGGAATGAAAAACTGTTTTTT
V gene: TRBV28; J gene: TRBJ2-7; clone size: -; D gene: -; CDR3 protein: CASSKMEGGQASDEQYF; CDR3 DNA: TGTGCCAGCAGTAAAATGGAGGGGGGACAAGCGAGCGACGAGCAGTACTTC
V gene: TRBV6-5; J gene: TRBJ1-4; clone size: -; D gene: -; CDR3 protein: CASSYTSGGKLFF; CDR3 DNA: TGTGCCAGCAGTTACACAAGTGGGGGAAAACTGTTTTTT
V gene: TRBV19; J gene: TRBJ1-2; clone size: -; D gene: -; CDR3 protein: CASSKGPRDGANYGYTF; CDR3 DNA: TGTGCCAGTAGTAAGGGTCCTCGGGACGGTGCTAACTATGGCTACACCTTC